Listed here is a single T cell receptor (beta chain). Its antigen is undetermined. It was CD45RO-negative cells, positively selected for CCR7, that made up naive CD8 cells, with terminally differentiated effector memory CD45RA+ cells excluded. The sample belongs to a study of shared clonotypes between healthy human individuals. Study details: CD4 naive and memory got three plates each, CD8 naive two, CD8 memory one.

Study-wide findings and caveats: Sharing across four donors was seen in roughly 5.2% of naive CD4 clonotypes. It was the non-shared clonotypes that had lower generation probabilities than clonotypes shared by all four donors.

The length of the CDR3 is 17 residues. The method was immunoSEQ multiplex PCR; TCRdb's version includes in-frame clones alone and lacks a portion of them. The sample contains around 600,000 clones, roughly 95% of which appear only once. V gene TRBV21-1 combines with J gene TRBJ2-7; the DNA was not compared with TRBD1, the D call given in the table. TRBV21-1 is assigned pseudogene status. Sequences were obtained from naive CD8+ T cells sorted from blood. This receptor was identified in a woman in her twenties or thirties in good health. DNA for the CDR3: TGTGCCAGCAGCATAGATTACGCAGGGCCCCCCCACTACGAGCAGTACTTC. This gives the protein CASSIDYAGPPHYEQYF.